These T cell receptor beta chains were read from a single sample in a study of T cells after yellow fever vaccination. TCRdb fed the 5' RACE reads into MiXCR, producing one record per CDR3 protein. The sample lists around 340,000 distinct CDR3 sequences; 8.7% were seen once. The sequencing used PBMCs, collected on the day of the first yellow fever vaccination. These TCRs come from a man between 18 and 29 years old who received the YFV17D yellow fever vaccine. Each CDR3 is given with its conserved first and last residue. D genes are given only for firm matches. Some rows mark clone size as missing; the rest say once, few, many or name a class of expanded clone.

few,-,TRBJ2-2,TRBV7-9,CASSPPPSVELFF,TGTGCCAGCAGCCCCCCACCCTCCGTGGAGCTGTTTTTT
few,-,TRBJ2-3,TRBV7-8,CASSLGRGDPTDTQYF,TGTGCCAGCAGCCTTGGCAGGGGAGACCCCACAGATACGCAGTATTTT
few,TRBD2,TRBJ2-3,TRBV10-3,CATSQQLAGADTQYF,TGTGCCACCAGTCAGCAGCTAGCGGGGGCAGATACGCAGTATTTT
few,-,TRBJ1-1,TRBV5-1,CASSFRETTEAFF,TGCGCCAGCAGCTTTAGGGAGACCACTGAAGCTTTCTTT
-,TRBD2,TRBJ2-2,TRBV6-5,CASSYSTGGGAGELFF,TGTGCCAGCAGTTACTCGACGGGCGGGGGGGCCGGGGAGCTGTTTTTT
many,TRBD1,TRBJ1-4,TRBV7-9,CASSLMGTGDEKLFF,TGTGCCAGCAGCTTGATGGGGACAGGGGATGAAAAACTGTTTTTT
few,TRBD2,TRBJ2-1,TRBV3-1,CASSQESGGFSYNEQFF,TGTGCCAGCAGCCAAGAATCGGGGGGTTTCTCCTACAATGAGCAGTTCTTC
-,TRBD1,TRBJ2-3,TRBV5-4,CASSPIDRGRADTQYF,TGTGCCAGCAGCCCCATCGACAGGGGGCGCGCAGATACGCAGTATTTT
few,TRBD1,TRBJ2-3,TRBV7-2,CASSAPGQGGGTQYF,TGTGCCAGCAGCGCCCCTGGACAGGGGGGAGGTACGCAGTATTTT
-,-,TRBJ1-1,TRBV7-9,CASSFMGSGEAFF,TGTGCCAGCAGCTTCATGGGGTCTGGTGAAGCTTTCTTT
-,TRBD1,TRBJ1-4,TRBV12-3/TRBV12-4,CASRDNRGGEKLFF,TGTGCCAGCAGAGACAACAGGGGAGGCGAAAAACTGTTTTTT
-,-,TRBJ1-1,TRBV7-2,CASSMDVTRVEAFF,TGTGCCAGCAGCATGGATGTTACACGCGTTGAAGCTTTCTTT
-,-,TRBJ2-5,TRBV4-1,CASSLHQGRETQYF,TGCGCCAGCAGCCTACATCAGGGTCGGGAGACCCAGTACTTC
-,-,TRBJ1-2,TRBV5-6,CASSLAMDIQSNYGYTF,TGTGCCAGCAGCTTGGCCATGGACATCCAATCTAACTATGGCTACACCTTC
-,-,TRBJ1-2,TRBV2,CASGPQTFGFHF,TGTGCCAGCGGGCCTCAAACATTCGGGTTCCACTTC
-,-,TRBJ2-1,TRBV12-3/TRBV12-4,CASSLGDRKFF,TGTGCCAGCAGTTTAGGGGACCGGAAGTTCTTC
few,-,TRBJ1-2,TRBV6-2/TRBV6-3,CASRLPPWRGNYGYTF,TGTGCCAGCAGGCTCCCCCCCTGGAGGGGGAACTATGGCTACACCTTC
-,-,TRBJ2-7,TRBV4-1,CASSLRWWGTGSNSSTSGGHF,-
few,-,TRBJ2-1,TRBV29-1,CSVEMRGRAGDNEQFF,TGCAGCGTTGAAATGCGGGGCAGAGCTGGGGACAATGAGCAGTTCTTC
many,TRBD1,TRBJ1-1,TRBV20-1,CSARAGQWNTEAFF,TGCAGTGCTAGAGCGGGACAGTGGAACACTGAAGCTTTCTTT
-,-,TRBJ2-3,TRBV5-1,CASSPGSPWADTQYF,TGCGCCAGCAGCCCCGGGAGCCCCTGGGCAGATACGCAGTATTTT
-,-,TRBJ2-7,TRBV5-1,CASSPGALDEQYF,TGCGCCAGCAGTCCCGGAGCGCTCGACGAGCAGTACTTC
-,-,TRBJ2-5,TRBV9,CASSVGGLQETQYF,TGTGCCAGCAGCGTAGGTGGGCTCCAAGAGACCCAGTACTTC
few,TRBD2,TRBJ2-1,TRBV20-1,CSSIAGVYNEQFF,TGCAGTTCTATAGCGGGGGTTTACAATGAGCAGTTCTTC
-,TRBD1,TRBJ1-2,TRBV28,CASSSDRGHPYGYTF,TGTGCCAGCAGTTCGGACAGGGGGCATCCCTATGGCTACACCTTC
-,TRBD1,TRBJ1-2,TRBV4-3,CASSQMVLSSGQDYTF,TGCGCCAGCAGCCAAATGGTTCTTTCGTCGGGACAGGACTACACCTTC
-,-,TRBJ1-2,TRBV4-3,CASSQDGSTPGGYTF,TGCGCCAGCAGCCAAGATGGTAGTACCCCTGGGGGCTACACCTTC
few,-,TRBJ2-1,TRBV12-3/TRBV12-4,CASSFHREGEQFF,TGTGCCAGCAGTTTTCACAGGGAGGGTGAGCAGTTCTTC